Below are 12 T cell receptor beta chains sequenced from a single sample in a study of Graves' ophthalmopathy and Graves' hyperthyroidism. Researchers took RNA transcripts and amplified TCR beta CDR3 regions from them. RT-PCR in the first round used HTBI primers; a second-round multiplex PCR followed. Using its own MiXCR run on the multiplex PCR reads, TCRdb lists one record per CDR3 protein. Of some 350,000 distinct CDR3 sequences listed, approximately 18% are singletons. The sequenced material came from peripheral blood. All receptors come from an adult woman with stable Graves' hyperthyroidism.

The chain employs TRBV7-9 and TRBJ1-2; no definite D call. Trimming shortened V by 2 bases and J by 7 bases, and 8 bases separated the two germline ends. The CDR3 has 12 amino acids. CDR1 is SEHNR and CDR2 is FQNEAQ in the germline V gene (reference sequence). CDR3 loop: CASSLPAGGYTF. DNA of the CDR3: TGTGCCAGCAGCTTACCGGCGGGTGGCTACACCTTC.

In regard to this clonotype: A single base separates this from a much larger clone, so it may be a read error. The rearrangement joins TRBV11-1 to TRBJ2-7; D unresolved. Germline V gene data show CDR1 as SGHAT and CDR2 as FQDESV (reference sequence). The CDR3 spans 12 residues. The CDR3 is CASSNWPKEQCF. The CDR3 DNA sequence: TGTGCCAGCAGCAATTGGCCGAAGGAGCAGTGCTTC.

This clonotype came up many times. The chain is built from TRBV6-1 and TRBJ1-5, with D unclear. V dropped 4 bases and J dropped 3 bases, with 13 bases sitting between them. Per germline, CDR1 MNHNS and CDR2 SASEGT. The CDR3 has 15 residues. The CDR3 loop is CASSATSSINQPQHF. The DNA for the CDR3 is TGTGCCAGCAGTGCGACAAGTAGTATCAATCAGCCCCAGCATTTT.

This clonotype was found a few times. The chain employs TRBV28 and TRBJ2-5; D unclear. CDR1 is MDHEN and CDR2 is SYDVKM in the germline V gene. V was pared by 7 bases and J by 5 bases, with 11 bases between. The CDR3 loop spans 12 amino acids. For the CDR3, the DNA is TGTGCCAGCAATCCCCCCCACGAGACCCAGTACTTC. Its translation: CASNPPHETQYF. Drawing the rest from reference TRBV28 and TRBJ2-5, the complete variable domain is DVKVTQSSRYLVKRTGEKVFLECVQDMDHENMFWYRQDPGLGLRLIYFSYDVKMKEKGDIPEGYSVSREKKERFSLILESASTNQTSMYLCASNPPHETQYFGPGTRLLVL.

This clonotype was detected many times. The chain employs TRBV7-8 and TRBJ2-7, with 7 bases identical to TRBD2. The CDR3 covers 14 residues. V trimming: 5 bases; J trimming: 3 bases; junction bases outside the gene matches: 7. Germline CDR1 is SGHVS and CDR2 is FQNEAQ. The CDR3 reads CASSPLGTNYEQYF. DNA for the CDR3: TGTGCCAGCAGCCCACTCGGGACTAACTACGAGCAGTACTTC.

Many counts were recorded for this clonotype. The chain couples TRBV3-1 to TRBJ2-5, with D uncertain. This CDR3 is built from 13 residues. The V and J ends lost 4 bases and 4 bases respectively, with 10 bases between them. CDR1 LGHDT and CDR2 YNNKEL come from the germline V gene (reference sequence). The CDR3 protein is CASSPPVAETQYF. DNA of the CDR3: TGTGCCAGCAGCCCCCCCGTTGCAGAGACCCAGTACTTC.

This clonotype was observed at least ten times. The J gene is TRBJ2-2, the V gene TRBV20-1; 7 nucleotides agree with TRBD1. V lost 0 bases, J lost 0 bases, and 4 bases stayed unmatched. Germline values: CDR1 DFQATT, CDR2 SNEGSKA (reference sequence). The CDR3 is 16 residues long. CDR3 sequence: CSARDARGPNTGELFF. CDR3 nucleotide sequence: TGCAGTGCTAGAGATGCGAGGGGGCCGAACACCGGGGAGCTGTTTTTT.

This clonotype was detected many times. The rearrangement uses TRBV11-2 and TRBJ1-6; D perhaps matches TRBD1 (6 bases). CDR3 size: 13 residues. Trimming took off 4 bases at V and 9 bases at J, with 10 bases between the two ends. Germline V lookup: CDR1 SGHAT, CDR2 FQNNGV. This CDR3 reads CASSSDRSSPLHF. The DNA for the CDR3 is TGTGCCAGCAGCTCGGACAGATCTTCACCCCTCCACTTT.

This rearrangement joins TRBV7-3 to TRBJ2-7; D tentatively fits TRBD1 or TRBD2 (5 bases each). CDR1 and CDR2 from the germline V gene are SGHTA and FQGTGA. The CDR3 runs 15 residues. V was clipped by 8 bases and J by 3 bases, with 20 bases between them. Here the CDR3 reads CASAARVGAGYEQYF. As DNA, the CDR3 is TGTGCCAGCGCCGCGAGGGTTGGGGCTGGCTACGAGCAGTACTTC.

There are many counts of this clonotype. The chain links TRBV25-1 to TRBJ1-5; the D is unclear. Trimming took off 6 bases at V and 4 bases at J, with 10 bases between the two ends. The germline CDR1 and CDR2 sequences are MGHDK and SYGVNS. CDR3 length: 13 residues. As DNA, the CDR3 is TGTGCCAGCAGATCAACAGAGAATCAGCCCCAGCATTTT. Amino acid sequence: CASRSTENQPQHF.

This clonotype was seen many times. This chain links TRBV28 with TRBJ2-5; D remains unclear. The germline gives CDR1 MDHEN, CDR2 SYDVKM. There are 11 residues in the CDR3. Trimming stripped 3 bases from V and 7 bases from J, with 6 bases between. CDR3: CASSFFGTQYF. Written as DNA, the CDR3 is TGTGCCAGCAGTTTTTTCGGGACCCAGTACTTC.

This clonotype was counted ten times or more. The chain combines TRBV30 with TRBJ1-1; TRBD1 is a possible D gene (5 bases). CDR1 GTSNPN and CDR2 SVGIG come from the germline V gene (reference sequence). This CDR3 has 12 amino acids. Trimming removed 6 bases from V and 2 bases from J, with 10 bases in between. The CDR3 DNA is TGTGCCTGTCACAGGTCAAACACTGAAGCTTTCTTT. It codes for CACHRSNTEAFF.